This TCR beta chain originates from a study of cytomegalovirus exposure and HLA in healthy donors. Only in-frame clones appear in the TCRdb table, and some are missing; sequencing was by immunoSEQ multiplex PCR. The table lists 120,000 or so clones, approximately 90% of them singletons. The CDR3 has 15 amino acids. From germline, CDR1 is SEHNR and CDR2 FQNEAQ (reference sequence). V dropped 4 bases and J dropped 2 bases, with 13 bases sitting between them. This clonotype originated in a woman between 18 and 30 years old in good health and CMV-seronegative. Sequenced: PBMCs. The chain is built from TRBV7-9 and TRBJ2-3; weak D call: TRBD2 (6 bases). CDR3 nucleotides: TGTGCCAGCAGCTCAAGGCGCGGGATCACAGATACGCAGTATTTT. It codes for CASSSRRGITDTQYF. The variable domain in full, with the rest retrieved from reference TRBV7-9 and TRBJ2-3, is DTGVSQNPRHKITKRGQNVTFRCDPISEHNRLYWYRQTLGQGPEFLTYFQNEAQLEKSRLLSDRFSAERPKGSFSTLEIQRTEQGDSAMYLCASSSRRGITDTQYFGPGTRLTVL.